The clone carrying this TCR beta chain was seen repeatedly, ten times or more. Its antigen is not identified. The length of the CDR3 is 15 residues. Trimming removed 6 bases from V and 4 bases from J; junction bases left unmatched: 7. The data originate from a study of T cells after yellow fever vaccination. Regarding the study as a whole: Relatively few clonotypes were ones that appeared in both CD4 and CD8 compartments. Sorted repertoires could include abundant contaminating clonotypes from bulk cells.

5'RACE template switching added a universal primer site and UMIs to TCR cDNA. TCRdb independently ran MiXCR on the 5' RACE reads; one entry per CDR3 protein. The sample shows tens of thousands of distinct CDR3 sequences, 5.5% to 7.5% of them seen only once. The specimen comprised CD4+ T cells sorted from PBMCs, sampled roughly 14 days after the first yellow fever vaccination. The chain has TRBV12-3 or TRBV12-4 and TRBJ2-3, with 10 bases identical to TRBD1. This TCR came from a young man who received the YFV17D yellow fever vaccine. Here the CDR3 DNA reads TGTGCCAGCAGACAATCCGGGACAGGGGCAGATACGCAGTATTTT. It yields the protein CASRQSGTGADTQYF.